This TCR beta chain was sequenced during a study of T cells in Graves' hyperthyroidism and ophthalmopathy. Using RNA transcripts as the source, TCR beta CDR3 regions were amplified. The TCR CDR3 was amplified in a first-round RT-PCR using the HTBI primer set. From the multiplex PCR reads, TCRdb called clonotypes with MiXCR, one entry per CDR3 protein. Here the sample spans hundreds of thousands of distinct CDR3 sequences, about 38% being singletons. This clonotype has only a few counts. CDR1 is ENHRY and CDR2 is SYGVKD in the germline V gene. CDR3 length equals 14 residues. V was trimmed by 10 bases and J by 2 bases, leaving 18 bases between them.

This TCR came from a man between 18 and 29 years old with Graves' hyperthyroidism. Sequencing was done on a sample of blood. V is TRBV10-3 and J is TRBJ2-7; D ambiguous. CDR3 in DNA: TGTGCCACTAGTTCGGAAGGAATAACCTACGAGCAGTACTTC. Its translation: CATSSEGITYEQYF.